These 24 T cell receptor beta chains originate from one sample sequenced in a study of blood T cell repertoires in COVID-19 (TCRdb year 2020). Library preparation employed the immunoSEQ multiplex PCR assay. TCRdb's version of the immuneACCESS table is confined to in-frame rearrangements and falls short of the full clone set. An unresolved V gene accounts for under half of the shortfall where checked; the remainder is of unknown origin. The sample contains hundreds of thousands of clones, approximately 92% of them found a single time. The ten largest make up around 0.9% of the sample. Source material: peripheral blood. The receptors were gathered from a man younger than 35 with COVID-19, enrolled during active disease.

The rearrangement joins TRBV19 to TRBJ1-2; D remains ambiguous. V was pared by 6 bases and J by 8 bases, with 16 bases between. The germline V gene has CDR1 LNHDA and CDR2 SQIVND (reference sequence). CDR3 length: 13 amino acids. In nucleotides, the CDR3 is TGTGCCAGTAGCCTCAGAGGGTTTCGAGGCTACACCTTC. This gives the protein CASSLRGFRGYTF.

The table lists this clone with a few counts. This chain connects TRBV9 to TRBJ1-3; unclear D gene. Trimming removed 5 bases at V and 2 bases at J, with 11 bases between. CDR1 and CDR2 (germline): SGDLS, YYNGEE. The CDR3 contains 14 residues. The CDR3, as DNA: TGTGCCAGCAGTACCAGGTACCCTGGAAACACCATATATTTT. Protein: CASSTRYPGNTIYF.

The chain links TRBV5-4 to TRBJ2-5, with TRBD2 identical over 7 bases. With 7 bases clipped from V and 5 bases from J, the junction kept 11 bases outside the gene matches. The CDR3 is 14 amino acids. Germline V gene sequence: CDR1 SGHNT, CDR2 YYREEE (reference sequence). The CDR3 nucleotides read TGTGCCAGCCGGGGGAGGGGCCGGGGTGAGACCCAGTACTTC. Its protein is CASRGRGRGETQYF.

This clone appeared once. The chain is built from TRBV5-1 and TRBJ2-7, with 8 nucleotides matching TRBD2. Germline trimming cut 5 bases from V and 3 bases from J; bases unmatched to any gene: 13. Germline V gene sequence: CDR1 SGHRS, CDR2 YFSETQ. The CDR3 spans 16 residues. CDR3 sequence: CASRPAQREQGYEQYF. The CDR3 DNA follows: TGCGCCAGCAGGCCCGCCCAGCGGGAGCAGGGCTACGAGCAGTACTTC.

The gene calls are TRBV19 and TRBJ2-4; the D is unclear. This CDR3 is 15 amino acids long. The V and J ends lost 3 bases and 1 base respectively, with 10 bases between them. In germline, CDR1 is LNHDA, CDR2 SQIVND (reference sequence). The CDR3 loop reads CASSMRLRAKNIQYF. CDR3 bases: TGTGCCAGTAGTATGCGTCTCCGGGCCAAAAACATTCAGTACTTC.

This chain links TRBV2 with TRBJ2-7; 8 bases align to TRBD1. Losses at the gene ends were 6 bases for V and 4 bases for J; bases not matched to a gene: 5. This CDR3 is 13 amino acids long. CDR1 is SNHLY, CDR2 FYNNEI, per germline. CDR3 DNA sequence: TGTGCCAGCAGGATGACAGGGGAGTACGAGCAGTACTTC. This translates into CASRMTGEYEQYF.

DNA for the CDR3: TGTGCCAGCAGGACCGGACATGAGGTCCTGTTTTTT. This codes for CASRTGHEVLFF. V gene TRBV12-3 or TRBV12-4 combines with J gene TRBJ2-2, with D possibly matching TRBD1 (5 bases). V lost 6 bases to trimming and J lost 14 bases, with 16 bases between them. This CDR3 has 12 residues.

This chain connects TRBV21-1 to TRBJ1-4; the DNA was not compared with TRBD1, the D call given in the table. TRBV21-1 is annotated as a pseudogene. The CDR3 extends over 17 amino acids. In DNA form, the CDR3 reads TGTGCCAGCAGCAAAGCTCCGGGACAGGGGGCGAGTGAAAAACTGTTTTTT. It translates to CASSKAPGQGASEKLFF.

This sequence joins TRBV2 and TRBJ1-5, with 8 bases lining up with TRBD1. The V and J ends lost 3 bases and 2 bases, in that order; junction bases with no gene match: 9. The CDR3 spans 17 residues. From germline, CDR1 is SNHLY and CDR2 FYNNEI. The CDR3: CASSDGHGGQGNQPQHF. CDR3 DNA: TGTGCCAGCAGTGATGGGCATGGGGGACAGGGCAATCAGCCCCAGCATTTT.

This clone was counted a single time. V gene TRBV30 combines with J gene TRBJ2-3, with 14 bases identical to TRBD2. With 3 bases clipped from V and 4 bases from J, the junction kept 6 bases outside the gene matches. The CDR3 is 16 amino acids. Per the germline V gene, CDR1 is GTSNPN and CDR2 is SVGIG (reference sequence). The CDR3 region is CAWRATTSGRADTQYF. CDR3 DNA sequence: TGTGCCTGGAGAGCAACGACTAGCGGGAGGGCAGATACGCAGTATTTT.

The rearrangement joins TRBV6-1 to TRBJ1-1; D is possibly TRBD1 (6 bases). The germline V gene encodes CDR1 MNHNS and CDR2 SASEGT. The length of the CDR3 is 19 residues. The V and J ends lost 0 bases and 0 bases respectively, with 20 bases between them. CDR3 sequence (DNA): TGTGCCAGCAGTGAAGCGCTTCCAGGGGAATGGGCCATGAACACTGAAGCTTTCTTT. Encoded protein: CASSEALPGEWAMNTEAFF.

This chain uses TRBV5-1 with TRBJ2-5; 7 positions agree with TRBD1. CDR3 length equals 15 residues. Germline V lookup: CDR1 SGHRS, CDR2 YFSETQ. Trimming took 1 base from V and 5 from J; bases not matched to a gene: 8. This CDR3 is CASSLRQGDGETQYF. CDR3 sequence (DNA): TGCGCCAGCAGCTTGAGACAGGGAGATGGGGAGACCCAGTACTTC.

The CDR3 nucleotides are TGTGCCAGCAGGCCCGGGGGTGATTCACCCCTCCACTTT. It translates to CASRPGGDSPLHF. The V gene is TRBV2, the J gene TRBJ1-6; D may be TRBD1 (5 bases). V was clipped by 6 bases and J by 8 bases, with 11 bases between them. Germline CDR1 and CDR2: SNHLY and FYNNEI. The CDR3 extends over 13 amino acids.

This sequence joins TRBV7-8 and TRBJ1-3; D not certain. Germline V CDR1 and CDR2: SGHVS, FQNEAQ. CDR3 size: 14 residues. Trimming stripped 4 bases from V and 4 bases from J, with 11 bases between. In DNA, the CDR3 is TGTGCCAGCAGCTCGCTAGGAGCCGGAAACACCATATATTTT. Encoded protein: CASSSLGAGNTIYF.

CDR3 protein: CASRLGTGFNTGELFF. Written as DNA, the CDR3 is TGTGCCAGCAGACTCGGGACAGGGTTCAACACCGGGGAGCTGTTTTTT. The chain joins TRBV11-2 to TRBJ2-2; the match to TRBD1 covers 9 bases. V was pared by 6 bases and J by 2 bases, with 7 bases of the junction left unmatched. The CDR3 is 16 residues long. Germline V CDR1 and CDR2: SGHAT, FQNNGV.

CDR3 bases: TGTGCCAGCAGCCAGCAACAGGGGCAGTTCTTC. It specifies CASSQQQGQFF. V gene TRBV3-1 (or the pseudogene TRBV3-2) combines with J gene TRBJ2-1; D might be TRBD1 (6 bases). V was cut by 3 bases and J by 12 bases, with 9 bases left in between. Germline loops: CDR1 LGHDT, CDR2 YNNKEL (reference sequence). The CDR3 spans 11 residues.

V gene TRBV5-1 combines with J gene TRBJ2-3; 10 positions match TRBD2. The CDR3 extends over 15 amino acids. V trimming: 1 base; J trimming: 1 base; junction bases outside the gene matches: 0. Per germline, CDR1 SGHRS and CDR2 YFSETQ. DNA for the CDR3: TGCGCCAGCAGCTTGACTAGCGGGGGCACAGATACGCAGTATTTT. Translated: CASSLTSGGTDTQYF.

The chain has TRBV7-9 and TRBJ1-3, with D unclear. Germline V gives CDR1 SEHNR, CDR2 FQNEAQ (reference sequence). This CDR3 has 15 amino acids. The ends were cut back, 5 bases at V and 0 bases at J, with 11 bases in the middle. The CDR3 region has the DNA TGTGCCAGCAGCCCGAGGGCTGCCTCTGGAAACACCATATATTTT. Protein sequence: CASSPRAASGNTIYF.

J is TRBJ2-1 and V is TRBV7-9; 11 bases are a match to TRBD2. V gave up 6 bases and J gave up 4 bases; unmatched junction bases: 5. This CDR3 comprises 15 residues. CDR1 and CDR2 (germline): SEHNR, FQNEAQ (reference sequence). DNA for the CDR3: TGTGCCAGCAGGCAGACTAGCGGGAATTACAATGAGCAGTTCTTC. Translated: CASRQTSGNYNEQFF.

V is TRBV5-6 and J is TRBJ2-7, with D possibly TRBD1 on 6 matching bases. The V end was cut by 3 bases, the J end by 3 bases, with 13 bases between. The CDR3 contains 14 residues. Germline V CDR1 and CDR2: SGHDT, YYEEEE. The DNA for the CDR3 is TGTGCCAGCAGCTGGGGGAAGGGGGTCTACGAGCAGTACTTC. Residues: CASSWGKGVYEQYF.

This clone was observed once. The chain couples TRBV19 to TRBJ1-4, with D maybe TRBD1 (6 bases). Trimming left V 7 bases short and J 8 bases short, with 14 bases between. Germline CDR1 is LNHDA and CDR2 is SQIVND (reference sequence). The CDR3 is made up of 13 amino acids. CDR3 sequence reads: CASTSGTLEKLFF. The CDR3 bases are TGTGCCAGTACCTCCGGGACACTAGAAAAACTGTTTTTT.

This chain connects TRBV9 to TRBJ1-1; TRBD1 agrees at 8 bases. V lost 2 bases, J lost 1 base, and 4 bases stayed unmatched. CDR3 length: 15 residues. Germline V gene data show CDR1 as SGDLS and CDR2 as YYNGEE. The DNA of the CDR3 is TGTGCCAGCAGCGTCCCGGACAGGGAGAACACTGAAGCTTTCTTT. This sequence encodes CASSVPDRENTEAFF.

This clone was seen just once. This sequence joins TRBV7-9 and TRBJ2-7, with D possibly TRBD1 on 5 matching bases. CDR1 and CDR2 (germline): SEHNR, FQNEAQ (reference sequence). V lost 5 bases to trimming and J lost 6 bases, with 11 bases between them. The CDR3 loop spans 12 amino acids. The DNA of the CDR3 is TGTGCCAGCAGCCCCCAGGGTGGCGAGCAGTACTTC. Translation: CASSPQGGEQYF.

V and J are TRBV5-4 and TRBJ2-6; D is unresolved. Per germline, CDR1 SGHNT and CDR2 YYREEE (reference sequence). V was clipped by 3 bases and J by 6 bases, with 16 bases between them. This CDR3 is 16 amino acids long. The CDR3 DNA sequence: TGTGCCAGCAGCTCCGCGCAAGACTTTGAGGCCAACGTCCTGACTTTC. Translating gives CASSSAQDFEANVLTF.